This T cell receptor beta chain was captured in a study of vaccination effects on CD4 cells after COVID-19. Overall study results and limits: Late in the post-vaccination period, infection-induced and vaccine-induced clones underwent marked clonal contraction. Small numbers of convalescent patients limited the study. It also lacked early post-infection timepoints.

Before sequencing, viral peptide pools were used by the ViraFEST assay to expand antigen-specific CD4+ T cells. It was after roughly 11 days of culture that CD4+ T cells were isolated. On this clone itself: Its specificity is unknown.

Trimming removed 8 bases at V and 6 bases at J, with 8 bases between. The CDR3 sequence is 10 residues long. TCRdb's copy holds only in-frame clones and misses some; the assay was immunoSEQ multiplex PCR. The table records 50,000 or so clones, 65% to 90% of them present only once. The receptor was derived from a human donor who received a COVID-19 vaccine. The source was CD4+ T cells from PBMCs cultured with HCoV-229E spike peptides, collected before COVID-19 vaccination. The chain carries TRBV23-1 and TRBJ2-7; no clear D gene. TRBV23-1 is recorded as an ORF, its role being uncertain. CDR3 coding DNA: TGCGCCAGCCGACGGGTCGAGCAGTACGTC. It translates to CASRRVEQYV.